This T cell receptor (beta chain) is from a study of blood T cell repertoires in COVID-19. On the study more broadly: Material from acute and convalescent COVID-19 was sourced from the United States, Italy and Spain. From T cells, B-cell-depleted T cells, or PBMCs came the material, which was cDNA or gDNA.

Germline V CDR1 and CDR2: SNHLY, FYNNEI. The germline V and J ends were trimmed by 3 bases and 4 bases, with 15 bases remaining between them. The CDR3 length is 15 residues. As originally analysed: Estimates of nucleated cell counts were drawn from the amplification of reference gene primers. Here immunoSEQ multiplex PCR was the method, and the copy in TCRdb shows in-frame clones only, minus some. The D gene and trimming were derived from the DNA, and the V and J assignments and clone size from that table. The sample records tens of thousands of clones, under 80% being singletons. V gene TRBV2 combines with J gene TRBJ1-2; D is possibly TRBD1 (5 bases). This receptor was identified in a woman of 80 years or more with active or convalescent COVID-19. The source material was peripheral blood. CDR3 protein: CASSDGRDLFYGYTF. CDR3 in DNA: TGTGCCAGCAGTGATGGCAGGGATCTATTCTATGGCTACACCTTC.